Listed here is a single TCR beta chain. This sample stems from a study of control samples from healthy donors and cancer patients. Sequenced by immunoSEQ multiplex PCR; TCRdb stores in-frame clones only, minus some. The sample carries roughly 180,000 clones, approximately 91% recorded once. The CDR3 sequence is 14 residues long. The V gene lost 4 bases and the J gene lost 2 bases, with 9 bases spanning the gap. Germline CDR1 MNHNY, CDR2 SVGAGI (reference sequence). V gene TRBV6-6 combines with J gene TRBJ1-5; unclear D gene. The sample consisted of blood. The clonotype originates from a woman between 35 and 50 years old in good health. CDR3: CASSSELGNQPQHF. The CDR3 nucleotides are TGTGCCAGCAGTTCAGAATTAGGCAATCAGCCCCAGCATTTT.